This T cell receptor (beta chain) appears in the sequencing data of a study of blood T cells in healthy people across ages. Whole-study results and caveats: Percentage of naive T cells showed a strong correlation with TCR beta diversity.

Turning to this clonotype: Its antigen is currently unknown.

Peripheral blood from each donor was collected in a volume of roughly 9.2 milliliters. V lost 3 bases and J 1 base, leaving 11 bases between the germline ends. The CDR3 extends over 14 amino acids. Germline V lookup: CDR1 DFQATT, CDR2 SNEGSKA (reference sequence). The authors ran a second PCR of 7 to 11 cycles using a sample-barcoded 5' primer and a J-beta primer mix. Unique molecular identifiers of 12 random nucleotides labeled each cDNA. TCRdb itself ran the 5' RACE reads through MiXCR, one entry per CDR3 protein. The sample yields hundreds of thousands of distinct CDR3 sequences, less than 80% seen once.

The chain carries TRBV20-1 and TRBJ2-3; D unclear. This receptor was obtained from a man aged 30 to 45 in good health. Sequenced sample: blood. The CDR3 sequence: CSARVATGTDTQYF. The CDR3 DNA reads TGCAGTGCTAGGGTGGCTACGGGCACAGATACGCAGTATTTT.